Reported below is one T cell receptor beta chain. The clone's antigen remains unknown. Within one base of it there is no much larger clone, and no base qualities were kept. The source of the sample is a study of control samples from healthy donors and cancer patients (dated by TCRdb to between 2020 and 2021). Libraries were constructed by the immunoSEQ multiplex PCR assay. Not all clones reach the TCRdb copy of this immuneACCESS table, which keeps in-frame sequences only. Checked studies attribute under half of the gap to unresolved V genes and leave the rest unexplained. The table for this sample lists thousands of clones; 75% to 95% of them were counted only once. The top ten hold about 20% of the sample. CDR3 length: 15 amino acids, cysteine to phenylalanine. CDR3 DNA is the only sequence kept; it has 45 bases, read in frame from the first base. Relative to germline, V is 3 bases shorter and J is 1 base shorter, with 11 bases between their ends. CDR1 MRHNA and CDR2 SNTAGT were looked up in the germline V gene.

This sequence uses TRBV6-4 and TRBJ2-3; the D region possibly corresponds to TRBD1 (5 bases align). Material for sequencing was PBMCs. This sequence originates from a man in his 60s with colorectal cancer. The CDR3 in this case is CASSEGPQGTDTQYF. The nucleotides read TGTGCCAGCAGTGAGGGGCCCCAGGGCACAGATACGCAGTATTTT.